These 31 T cell receptor beta chains originate from one sample sequenced in a study of immune characterization of retroperitoneal liposarcoma. Via MiXCR, TCRdb re-called the PCR reads, giving one row per CDR3 protein. The table shows about 10,000 distinct CDR3 sequences, with about 27% occurring only once. Sequencing was done on a sample of tumor tissue. The receptors were gathered from a male donor with retroperitoneal liposarcoma.

Judged by abundance, this clonotype is medium-sized. This sequence joins TRBV6-1 and TRBJ2-2; possible D gene TRBD1, 6 bases. V shed 4 bases and J shed 7 bases, with 13 bases lying between them. The CDR3 has 14 amino acids. Germline values: CDR1 MNHNS, CDR2 SASEGT. CDR3 coding DNA: TGTGCCAGCAGTGCCCTAGGGGACATCGGGGAGCTGTTTTTT. Translating gives CASSALGDIGELFF.

This clonotype was found a few times. The V call is TRBV6-8, the J call TRBJ2-1, with 16 nucleotides matching TRBD2. J lost 13 bases, V lost 5 bases, and 8 bases had no gene match. The germline gives CDR1 MNHGY, CDR2 SAAAGT. The CDR3 extends over 15 amino acids. CDR3 in amino acids: CASSAPGTSGRAQFF. Written as DNA, the CDR3 is TGTGCCAGCAGTGCCCCCGGGACTAGCGGGAGGGCCCAGTTCTTC.

The rearrangement links TRBV27 to TRBJ2-1; possible D gene TRBD2, 5 bases. CDR3 size: 14 residues. Germline V gene lookup returns CDR1 MNHEY and CDR2 SMNVEV (reference sequence). The V end lost 0 bases, the J end lost 9 bases, and 12 bases lay between the germline ends. The CDR3 protein is CASSLSRIATEQFF. CDR3 in DNA: TGTGCCAGCAGTTTATCAAGGATAGCGACTGAGCAGTTCTTC.

The chain joins TRBV6-4 to TRBJ2-4, with D tentatively TRBD1 (6 bases). V lost 6 bases and J 13 bases, leaving 25 bases between the germline ends. This CDR3 has 15 residues. From germline, CDR1 is MRHNA and CDR2 SNTAGT. The CDR3 nucleotides read TGTGCCAGCAGGCTGGACAGTGTCCTAACCAATGAGCAGTACTTC. This gives the protein CASRLDSVLTNEQYF.

This clonotype has more than one count but fewer than ten. The chain has TRBV6-1 and TRBJ1-5, with TRBD1 matching over 7 bases. V lost 7 bases, J lost 2 bases, and 8 bases stayed unmatched. There are 15 residues in the CDR3. The germline gives CDR1 MNHNS, CDR2 SASEGT. In DNA form, the CDR3 reads TGTGCCAGCACCCCAGGGGGGGGAGGCAATCAGCCCCAGCATTTT. It encodes CASTPGGGGNQPQHF.

This clonotype is large in the sample. The chain is built from TRBV7-2 and TRBJ2-3; the match to TRBD1 covers 9 bases. There are 15 residues in the CDR3. Trimming removed 7 bases from V and 3 bases from J; junction bases left unmatched: 8. Germline-derived CDR1 and CDR2 are SGHTA and FQGNSA. The CDR3 nucleotides are TGTGCCAGCATCCCGACAGGGGGAGCGACAGATACGCAGTATTTT. It specifies CASIPTGGATDTQYF. Drawing the rest from reference TRBV7-2 and TRBJ2-3, the complete variable domain is GAGVSQSPSNKVTEKGKDVELRCDPISGHTALYWYRQSLGQGLEFLIYFQGNSAPDKSGLPSDRFSAERTGGSVSTLTIQRTQQEDSAVYLCASIPTGGATDTQYFGPGTRLTVL.

This chain joins TRBV6-1 and TRBJ1-4; no reliable D call. In germline, CDR1 is MNHNS, CDR2 SASEGT. CDR3 length: 13 amino acids. With 2 bases removed from V and 8 bases from J, the gap between germline ends came to 9 bases. The CDR3 is CASSERVREKLFF. CDR3 DNA: TGTGCCAGCAGTGAACGGGTCCGGGAAAAACTGTTTTTT.

The gene calls are TRBV7-2 and TRBJ2-3; D ambiguous. V was shortened by 0 bases and J by 4 bases, with 2 bases between the two germline ends. CDR3 length equals 12 residues. Germline lookup yields CDR1 SGHTA and CDR2 FQGNSA. CDR3 coding DNA: TGTGCCAGCAGCTTAGCCGCAGATACGCAGTATTTT. This encodes CASSLAADTQYF.

This clonotype has a count of ten or more. The J gene is TRBJ2-1, the V gene TRBV7-2, with D hard to call. Trimming stripped 5 bases from V and 13 bases from J, with 27 bases between. The germline V gene has CDR1 SGHTA and CDR2 FQGNSA. This CDR3 region has 16 residues. As DNA, the CDR3 is TGTGCCAGCAGCATCAAAGCTGTGAGTCTCCAAGAGACCCAGTTCTTC. As protein: CASSIKAVSLQETQFF.

This clonotype was detected a few times. This sequence joins TRBV6-8 and TRBJ2-5, with 13 nucleotides matching TRBD2. Germline V gene lookup returns CDR1 MNHGY and CDR2 SAAAGT. This CDR3 spans 11 amino acids. V dropped 11 bases and J dropped 13; count of bases not matched to a gene: 7. CDR3 sequence: CAWTSGRLGYF. In DNA form, the CDR3 reads TGTGCCTGGACTAGCGGGAGATTAGGGTACTTC.

The chain is built from TRBV4-3 and TRBJ2-1; D perhaps matches TRBD2 (6 bases). The CDR3 contains 14 residues. From germline, CDR1 is LGHNA and CDR2 YSLEER. Trimming removed 0 bases at V and 7 bases at J, with 10 bases between. CDR3 sequence (DNA): TGCGCCAGCAGCCAAGAACGGGGGTTTAATGAGCAGTTCTTC. Residues: CASSQERGFNEQFF.

Here the CDR3 DNA reads TGTGCCAGCAGCTCGGGGATGAACACTGAAGCTTTCTTT. It encodes CASSSGMNTEAFF. This rearrangement joins TRBV7-2 to TRBJ1-1; D gene uncertain. The CDR3 extends over 13 amino acids. Germline V gives CDR1 SGHTA, CDR2 FQGNSA. Trimming took off 4 bases at V and 0 bases at J, with 6 bases between the two ends.

In this sample, this clonotype turned up a few times. The rearrangement joins TRBV7-2 to TRBJ2-5, with 9 bases matching TRBD2. The CDR3 loop spans 14 amino acids. Germline loops: CDR1 SGHTA, CDR2 FQGNSA. The V gene end was trimmed by 5 bases and the J gene end by 5 bases; junction bases not matched to a gene: 6. The CDR3 loop reads CASSPGGRGETQYF. CDR3 sequence (DNA): TGTGCCAGCAGCCCCGGCGGGAGGGGGGAGACCCAGTACTTC.

The sample holds a few counts of this clonotype. At one of its ends the junction is not consistent with the germline gene, which may arise from a read error. The chain employs TRBV27 and TRBJ1-1, with D possibly being TRBD1 (5 bases). Germline V gene sequence: CDR1 MNHEY, CDR2 SMNVEV (reference sequence). This CDR3 has 12 residues. The CDR3 nucleotides read TGTGTCAGCAGTGCCGGACAAAGTGAAGCTTTCTTT. It codes for CVSSAGQSEAFF.

The rearrangement uses TRBV6-1 and TRBJ2-5, with D perhaps being TRBD1 or TRBD2 (6 bases each). The J call is uncertain, as TRBJ2-7 better fits the DNA end. The CDR3 sequence is 15 residues long. The V gene's germline CDR1 is MNHNS and CDR2 SASEGT. DNA for the CDR3: TGTGCCAGCACCGCTGGGGGGCGGCAGTACGGCGAGCAGTACTTC. Translation: CASTAGGRQYGEQYF.

Ten or more counts support this clonotype. This chain uses TRBV7-2 with TRBJ2-1; TRBD2 is a possible D gene (6 bases). The J call may not be correct, given that the DNA end is closer to TRBJ2-7. Germline values: CDR1 SGHTA, CDR2 FQGNSA. This CDR3 is built from 15 residues. This CDR3 reads CASSLDSGVYNEQYF. The CDR3 DNA sequence: TGTGCCAGCAGCTTAGATTCGGGGGTCTACAATGAGCAGTACTTC.

Worth noting for this clonotype: This clone may be a read error of a much larger clone one base away. J is TRBJ2-1 and V is TRBV11-2, with 7 bases that match TRBD2. The CDR3 has 15 residues. V gave up 2 bases and J gave up 13 bases; unmatched junction bases: 14. CDR1 and CDR2 from the germline V gene are SGHAT and FQNNGV. CDR3 sequence reads: CASSLTPAGIETQFF. The CDR3 DNA reads TGTGCCAGCAGCTTAACCCCAGCGGGAATAGAGACCCAGTTCTTC. Full variable domain (outside the CDR3, taken from reference TRBV11-2 and TRBJ2-1): EAGVAQSPRYKIIEKRQSVAFWCNPISGHATLYWYQQILGQGPKLLIQFQNNGVVDDSQLPKDRFSAERLKGVDSTLKIQPAKLEDSAVYLCASSLTPAGIETQFFGPGTRLTVL.

This clonotype was counted ten times or more. This sequence joins TRBV6-6 and TRBJ2-1; D unclear. V was clipped by 1 base and J by 1 base, with 17 bases between them. The length of the CDR3 is 18 residues. CDR1 is MNHNY, CDR2 SVGAGI, per germline (reference sequence). The CDR3 coding sequence is TGTGCCAGCAGTTACTACGCTGACCTCCCCGGGTCCTACAATGAGCAGTTCTTC. Its protein is CASSYYADLPGSYNEQFF.

This sequence joins TRBV6-1 and TRBJ2-1; 7 bases are shared with TRBD2. Germline assignment: CDR1 MNHNS and CDR2 SASEGT. The junction had 14 bases not matched to a gene; V was cut back by 2 bases and J by 13 bases. CDR3 length: 15 residues. CDR3 in amino acids: CASSEFAGDQETQFF. CDR3 coding DNA: TGTGCCAGCAGTGAATTCGCGGGGGACCAAGAGACCCAGTTCTTC.

The chain combines TRBV11-2 with TRBJ1-5; D gene unclear. The length of the CDR3 is 13 residues. The V gene's germline CDR1 is SGHAT and CDR2 FQNNGV. Trimming removed 5 bases from V and 7 bases from J, with 12 bases in between. The CDR3 DNA reads as TGTGCCAGCAGCATCTCAGTCAGGCAGCCCCAGCATTTT. Translating it yields CASSISVRQPQHF.

This clonotype was picked up many times. The V call is TRBV7-8, the J call TRBJ1-2; perhaps TRBD1 as D (5 bases). V dropped 3 bases and J dropped 8 bases, with 16 bases sitting between them. Looked up from germline, CDR1 is SGHVS and CDR2 is FQNEAQ. This CDR3 comprises 14 residues. CDR3 DNA sequence: TGTGCCAGCAGCTTGGGGCCCCGGACGGGGGGCTACACCTTC. Translation gives CASSLGPRTGGYTF.

The chain recombines TRBV6-1 with TRBJ2-1; 8 bases map to TRBD1. Per the germline V gene, CDR1 is MNHNS and CDR2 is SASEGT. Unmatched junction bases numbered 1, after V lost 0 bases and J lost 9 bases. The CDR3 covers 13 residues. The CDR3 DNA sequence: TGTGCCAGCAGTGAAGCCAGGGGGCTTGAGCAGTTCTTC. The encoded protein is CASSEARGLEQFF.

At least ten counts were recorded for this clonotype. The chain has TRBV6-1 and TRBJ1-1; tentative D call: TRBD1 (5 bases). Trimming cost V 5 bases and J 1 base, with 11 bases left between them. This CDR3 has 14 amino acids. From germline, CDR1 is MNHNS and CDR2 SASEGT. As DNA, the CDR3 is TGTGCCAGCAGTATGGGACGGGCGAACACTGAAGCTTTCTTT. The encoded protein is CASSMGRANTEAFF.

The chain joins TRBV25-1 to TRBJ2-2; D not certain. Germline values: CDR1 MGHDK, CDR2 SYGVNS. The CDR3 totals 14 residues. Between the trimmed V and J ends, which lost 4 bases and 6 bases, there was a span of 12 bases. This CDR3 is CASSGVFHPGELFF. For the CDR3, the DNA is TGTGCCAGCAGTGGGGTTTTTCATCCCGGGGAGCTGTTTTTT.

The sample holds a few counts of this clonotype. The CDR3: CASRQADNSPLHF. The DNA for the CDR3 is TGTGCCAGCAGGCAAGCCGACAATTCACCCCTCCACTTT. V is TRBV12-3 or TRBV12-4 and J is TRBJ1-6; D call uncertain. Between the trimmed V and J ends, which lost 6 bases and 7 bases, there was a span of 10 bases. The length of the CDR3 is 13 residues.

Concerning this clonotype: One junction end does not reproduce the germline sequence, and a read error may be involved. The chain joins TRBV10-2 to TRBJ1-2, with TRBD1 identical over 10 bases. The CDR3 runs to 16 residues. From germline, CDR1 is WSHSY and CDR2 SAAADI. The CDR3 spells CASSAGPGQGFDGYTF. CDR3 in DNA: TGTGCCAGCAGTGCAGGTCCGGGACAGGGGTTTGATGGCTACACCTTC.

The J gene is TRBJ2-1, the V gene TRBV6-1, with 8 bases that match TRBD2. This CDR3 comprises 13 residues. J gave up 9 bases and V 6 bases, and 7 bases lay outside the gene matches. From germline, CDR1 is MNHNS and CDR2 SASEGT. DNA of the CDR3: TGTGCCAGCAGGATAGGACTAGCCCGTGAGCAGTTCTTC. This encodes CASRIGLAREQFF.

This clonotype was detected ten times or more. The J gene is TRBJ2-2, the V gene TRBV7-3, with D unresolved. CDR1 and CDR2 from the germline V gene are SGHTA and FQGTGA. The V end lost 6 bases, the J end lost 7 bases, and 9 bases lay between the germline ends. The CDR3 spans 12 residues. The CDR3 is CASRTLGGELFF. CDR3 sequence (DNA): TGTGCCAGCAGGACCTTGGGCGGGGAGCTGTTTTTT.

By frequency in the sample, this clonotype is medium-sized. This sequence joins TRBV12-3 or TRBV12-4 and TRBJ2-2; D might be TRBD1 (5 bases). Trimming cost V 1 base and J 6 bases, with 12 bases left between them. This CDR3 is 15 amino acids long. As DNA, the CDR3 is TGTGCCAGCAGTTTAGTAGGGGTACAGGCCGGGGAGCTGTTTTTT. The encoded protein is CASSLVGVQAGELFF.

DNA of the CDR3: TGCGCCAGCAGAAACACAAACCGGGACACCAGTAACTATGGCTACACCTTC. This translates into CASRNTNRDTSNYGYTF. The chain carries TRBV4-3 and TRBJ1-2; the D gene is possibly TRBD1 (6 bases). This CDR3 contains 17 residues. Germline CDR1 LGHNA, CDR2 YSLEER. Trimming cost V 6 bases and J 1 base, with 21 bases left between them.

By proportion, this clonotype is medium-sized (0.01 to 0.1%). The rearrangement uses TRBV6-1 and TRBJ2-1, with TRBD1 as a possible D gene (5 bases). The CDR3 loop spans 12 amino acids. The germline V gene encodes CDR1 MNHNS and CDR2 SASEGT. The ends were cut back, 6 bases at V and 9 bases at J, with 12 bases in the middle. The CDR3 loop reads CASRDSSREQFF. The CDR3 DNA sequence: TGTGCCAGCAGAGACAGTTCCCGTGAGCAGTTCTTC.